The rows below give T cell receptor beta chains drawn from one sample of a study of T cell responses to AZD1222 COVID-19 vaccine. Repertoires were generated with immunoSEQ multiplex PCR, while TCRdb's copy carries only in-frame clones and drops some. The sample gives approximately 140,000 clones, about 90% of which show up once; 5% to 6.5% is in the top ten. The sample was peripheral blood, taken on day 0 of AZD1222 vaccination. These receptor sequences come from an adult in good health. CDR3s include the opening cysteine and the closing phenylalanine or tryptophan. D genes are given only for firm matches. Expanded clones get a size class; other rows say once, few or many, or leave the size out.

cdr3_nt	cdr3_aa	j_call	cdr3_length	v_call	clone_size	d_call
TGTGCCAGCAGCCAAGGGCTAACAGCCATCTACACCTTC	CASSQGLTAIYTF	TRBJ1-2	13	TRBV4-2	.	.
TGTGCCAGTAGTATAGCTTTGGTGAACACTGAAGCTTTCTTT	CASSIALVNTEAFF	TRBJ1-1	14	TRBV19	.	.
TGTGCCAGCAGTTTTGATCAAGCGGGAGGAGCCTACGAGCAGTACTTC	CASSFDQAGGAYEQYF	TRBJ2-7	16	TRBV11-2	few	TRBD2
TGTGCCAGCAGCACAGACTCGGGACAGGGCAATCAGCCCCAGCATTTT	CASSTDSGQGNQPQHF	TRBJ1-5	16	TRBV7-9	.	TRBD1
TGCACCAGCAGCCAAGACTACAGCTCTGGGGCCAACGTCCTGACTTTC	CTSSQDYSSGANVLTF	TRBJ2-6	16	TRBV4-3	.	.
TGTGCCAGCAGTTTAAGGCTAAGCGGGCTAGCGGGAAGAAACAATGAGCAGTTCTTC	CASSLRLSGLAGRNNEQFF	TRBJ2-1	19	TRBV28	.	TRBD2
TGTGCCAGCAGTTCCGGGGCCAGCATCAAATACGAGCAGTACTTC	CASSSGASIKYEQYF	TRBJ2-7	15	TRBV6-2/TRBV6-3	.	.
TGTGCCAGCAGCTTAACGACAGGGGGCACTGAAGCTTTCTTT	CASSLTTGGTEAFF	TRBJ1-1	14	TRBV5-4	few	TRBD1
TGTGCCAGCAGTCCGGAACCATACAGGGAACTCGGCTACACCTTC	CASSPEPYRELGYTF	TRBJ1-2	15	TRBV27	.	.
TGTGCCACCAGTGACCACAATGAGCAGTTCTTC	CATSDHNEQFF	TRBJ2-1	11	TRBV24-1	.	.
TGTGCCAGCAGTTTCGGCCTATATCAGCCCCAGCATTTT	CASSFGLYQPQHF	TRBJ1-5	13	TRBV28	.	.